This T cell receptor beta chain derives from a study of T cell responses to AZD1222 COVID-19 vaccine (dated by TCRdb to 2020 to 2022). Looking at the study overall: TCR sequencing covered some 250 trial participants: nearly 210 given two doses of AZD1222 and approximately 26 given two doses of MenACWY control vaccine. Enrollment into the trials was organized by age into subgroups of 18-55, 56-69 and 70-plus years, and those subgroups contained about 160, 30 and 59 TCR-sequenced participants, respectively.

A word on this clone: What this receptor recognizes is not known. Base qualities are not recorded, but no much larger clone differs from it by a single base.

The CDR3 regions of human TCRbeta chains were analyzed by immunosequencing. Processing in the source paper ran as follows. TCRs in the repertoires were compared against a reference library of SARS-CoV-2-specific TCRs that had been generated with the MIRA antigen-specificity platform. Breadth was defined as the fraction of unique TCRs that were SARS-CoV-2-associated. Depth was defined as the fraction of total T cells that were SARS-CoV-2-associated. Each spike-specific TCR was assigned to its reactive spike region and to a CD4 or CD8 class using the MIRA data. Log10-transformed breadth and depth values were compared by one-way ANOVA with Sidak's multiple comparisons tests. The clones in this table, taken by TCRdb from immuneACCESS, are in-frame only. Not every clone is retained; where verified, under half of the shortfall comes from an unresolved V gene, and the cause of the rest is unknown. From that table come the V and J calls and clone size; the DNA was used to work out D and trimming. The sample table shows approximately 80,000 clones, and more than 85% are seen once. The ten largest account for around 28% of the sample.

Here is what the overall study found, with its caveats: Reportedly, almost half of the unique spike-specific TCRs recognized epitopes lying outside the regions that are mutated in the B.1.351 and B.1.1.7 variants. Participants were mostly white British, with more females than males. The authors suggested clonal diversity may have been underestimated. No day 14 peak-response samples were available, so repertoires were characterized only after the peak T cell response. A significant rise in spike-specific TCR breadth and depth was observed after two AZD1222 doses relative to day 0 and relative to MenACWY recipients. The 56-69-year group was small, and its depth increase did not reach significance, likely because of low power. Conclusions about previously exposed vaccinees are limited because only six or seven AZD1222 recipients were SARS-CoV-2 seropositive at baseline. The whole spike protein was spanned by vaccine-associated CD4 TCRs, and dominant responses were seen in regions 160-218 and 743-854.

The time point label here, explained by the study, means: about 28 days (+/-7) after the second vaccine dose. AZD1222 recipients given second doses at about 4 weeks or at about 12 weeks were pooled, since spike-specific TCR depth and breadth were not found to differ between the two schedules. The vaccinee samples were drawn from two UK trials, COV001 and COV002, one of which was a single-blind randomized controlled phase 2/3 trial testing AZD1222 (ChAdOx1 nCoV-19) in healthy adults. Trial participant PBMC samples were collected at day 0 and day 28 after the second dose for TCRbeta chain sequencing. This TCR was sampled from an adult who received the AZD1222 COVID-19 vaccine. The sample here was peripheral blood, taken 28 days after the second AZD1222 dose.

In nucleotides, the sequence is TGCGCCAGCAGCTTGGGACAGGGGGTTAACACCGGGGAGCTGTTTTTT. The encoded protein is CASSLGQGVNTGELFF. The rearrangement combines TRBV5-1 with TRBJ2-2, and 9 junctional nucleotides match TRBD1. For this chain, trimming is 0 bases at the V end and 2 bases at the J end, and the number of junction bases without a gene match is 2. CDR1 and CDR2 (SGHRS, YFSETQ) derive from the germline V gene. Counted from cysteine to phenylalanine, this CDR3 has 16 amino acids. The DNA shown is the 48-base CDR3, in frame from base 1.